This TCR beta chain came from a study of T-cell memory formation after mild COVID-19. This clonotype was seen many times. TCRdb recomputed calls from the 5' RACE reads with MiXCR, one row per CDR3 protein. The data hold about 360,000 distinct CDR3 sequences, with 10% to 15% observed a single time. V gave up 5 bases and J gave up 7 bases, with 16 bases separating them. The germline gives CDR1 SGHTA, CDR2 FQGTGA. This CDR3 is 14 amino acids long. The source material was PBMCs or a T cell subset sorted from them (not recorded which). This receptor was taken from a man younger than 30 who had mild COVID-19 (a few samples of this study predate the infection). Cell type and time point are not known. The V and J genes are TRBV7-3 and TRBJ2-3; D unclear. The CDR3 loop reads CASSPLGWMNTQYF. The CDR3 nucleotides are TGTGCCAGCAGCCCGCTGGGATGGATGAATACGCAGTATTTT.